The T cell receptor beta chain under discussion was sequenced for a study of blood T cell repertoires in COVID-19. Looking at the study overall: T cells, B-cell-depleted T cells, or PBMCs provided the cDNA or gDNA that served as material.

Authors' data handling: Nucleated cell counts were estimated from reference gene primer amplification. Assay used: immunoSEQ multiplex PCR; TCRdb lists only in-frame clones, some missing. V and J calls and clone size are copied from that table; D and trimming were computed from the DNA. The sample holds fewer than 350,000 clones; 85% are singletons and the top ten take about 1.9%. A COVID-19 case was met by exposed participants within 2 weeks before study entry. Sample: PBMCs or T cells enriched from blood (not recorded which). The source is a woman aged 25 to 39 who had been exposed to COVID-19.

The CDR3 DNA follows: TGCGCCAGCAGCCAAGTACCTATGGTGGCTGAAGCTTTCTTT. Its protein is CASSQVPMVAEAFF. V usage is TRBV4-1 and J usage is TRBJ1-1; D is undetermined. CDR1 is MGHRA, CDR2 YSYEKL, per germline. This CDR3 region has 14 residues. V gave up 1 base and J gave up 6 bases, with 12 bases separating them.